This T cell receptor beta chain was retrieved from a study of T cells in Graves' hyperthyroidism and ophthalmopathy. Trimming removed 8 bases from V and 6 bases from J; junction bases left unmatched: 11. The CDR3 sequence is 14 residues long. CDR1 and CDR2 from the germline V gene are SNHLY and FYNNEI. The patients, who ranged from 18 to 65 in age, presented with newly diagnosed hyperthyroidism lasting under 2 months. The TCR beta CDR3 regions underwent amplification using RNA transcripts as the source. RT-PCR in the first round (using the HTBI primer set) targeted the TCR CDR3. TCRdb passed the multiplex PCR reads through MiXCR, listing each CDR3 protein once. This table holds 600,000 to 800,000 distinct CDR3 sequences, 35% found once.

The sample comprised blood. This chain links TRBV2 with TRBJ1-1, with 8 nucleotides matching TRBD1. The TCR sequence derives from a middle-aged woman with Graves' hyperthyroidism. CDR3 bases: TGTGCCAGCCTTATGACAGGGGTGGACGCTGAAGCTTTCTTT. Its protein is CASLMTGVDAEAFF. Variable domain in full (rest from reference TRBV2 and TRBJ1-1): EPEVTQTPSHQVTQMGQEVILRCVPISNHLYFYWYRQILGQKVEFLVSFYNNEISEKSEIFDDQFSVERPDGSNFTLKIRSTKLEDSAMYFCASLMTGVDAEAFFGQGTRLTVV.